This T cell receptor beta chain was captured in a study of T cell clonality in common variable immunodeficiency. Study results and caveats: Fewer TCRbeta clones were shared among CVID subjects than controls. Patient heterogeneity in the CVID cohort limited correlations between repertoire features and clinical complications.

Heparinized whole blood, about 5 to 9 ml, came from each donor. About this clone itself: The target antigen is unknown. The read terminates 3 residues ahead of where the CDR3 ends, so the germline J gene completes it.

Sequencing input was equivalent genomic DNA from CVID and controls. The repertoire was sequenced with immunoSEQ multiplex PCR; TCRdb's copy has only in-frame clones and lacks some. Found here are 25,000 to 35,000 clones, no singletons; the ten largest cover under 5%. This CDR3 is built from 15 residues. Germline CDR1 is GTSNPN and CDR2 is SVGIG (reference sequence). This chain uses TRBV30 with TRBJ2-2; tentatively, D is TRBD1 (6 bases). Sequencing input: peripheral blood mononuclear cells. The receptor's source is a person aged 18 to 75 in good health. CDR3 in amino acids: CAWRLTGTYNSPLFF. The CDR3 bases that were read are TGTGCCTGGAGGCTCACCGGGACATATAATTCACCG. Full variable domain (missing parts from reference TRBV30 and TRBJ2-2): SQTIHQWPATLVQPVGSPLSLECTVEGTSNPNLYWYRQAAGRGLQLLFYSVGIGQISSEVPQNLSASRPQDRQFILSSKKLLLSDSGFYLCAWRLTGTYNSPLFFGEGSRLTVL.